The next 2 T cell receptor beta chains were all read from a single sample in a study of monozygotic twins with inflammatory bowel disease (dated by TCRdb to between 2018 and 2021). Receptor libraries were prepared by 5' RACE. Sequencing was carried out with an Illumina HiSeq 2500. After TCRdb reprocessed the reads, each CDR3 protein sequence was kept as one row, without DNA. The table of this sample itemizes 350,000 to 550,000 distinct CDR3 sequences. The ten most abundant clones make up around 2.4% of the sample. The sample comprised blood. These receptors came from a human donor with ulcerative colitis or Crohn's disease, or a healthy co-twin of an affected twin (not recorded which).

This chain connects TRBV6-5 to TRBJ2-1; there is no DNA to check the TCRdb D call of TRBD2. Germline V gene sequence: CDR1 MNHEY, CDR2 SVGAGI. The CDR3 is 15 amino acids. The CDR3 loop is CASSYSSGPLDEQFF.

The gene calls are TRBV18 and TRBJ2-2; the TCRdb D gene call, TRBD1, has no DNA to confirm it. The CDR3 covers 14 residues. Per germline, CDR1 KGHSH and CDR2 LQKENI. CDR3 in amino acids: CASSPEGRGGKLFF. Drawing the rest from reference TRBV18 and TRBJ2-2, the complete variable domain is NAGVMQNPRHLVRRRGQEARLRCSPMKGHSHVYWYRQLPEEGLKFMVYLQKENIIDESGMPKERFSAEFPKEGPSILRIQQVVRGDSAAYFCASSPEGRGGKLFFGEGSRLTVL.